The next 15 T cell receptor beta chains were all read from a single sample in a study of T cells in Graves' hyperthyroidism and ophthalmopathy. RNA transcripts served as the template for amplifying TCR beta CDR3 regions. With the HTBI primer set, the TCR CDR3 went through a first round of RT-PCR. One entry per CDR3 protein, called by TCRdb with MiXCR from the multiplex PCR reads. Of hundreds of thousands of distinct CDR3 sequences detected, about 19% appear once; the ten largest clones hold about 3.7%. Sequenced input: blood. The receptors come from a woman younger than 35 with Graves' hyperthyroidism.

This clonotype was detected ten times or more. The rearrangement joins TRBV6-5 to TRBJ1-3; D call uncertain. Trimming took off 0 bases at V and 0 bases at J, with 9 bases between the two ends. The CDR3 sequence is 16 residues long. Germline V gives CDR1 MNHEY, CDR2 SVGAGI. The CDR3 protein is CASSYSDIASGNTIYF. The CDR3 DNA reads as TGTGCCAGCAGTTACTCCGACATAGCCTCTGGAAACACCATATATTTT.

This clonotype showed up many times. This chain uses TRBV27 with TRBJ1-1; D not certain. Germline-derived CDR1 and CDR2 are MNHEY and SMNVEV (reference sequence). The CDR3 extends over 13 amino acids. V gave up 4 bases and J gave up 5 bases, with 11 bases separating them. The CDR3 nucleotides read TGTGCCAGCAGTTCCGCAATAGGAACTGAAGCTTTCTTT. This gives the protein CASSSAIGTEAFF.

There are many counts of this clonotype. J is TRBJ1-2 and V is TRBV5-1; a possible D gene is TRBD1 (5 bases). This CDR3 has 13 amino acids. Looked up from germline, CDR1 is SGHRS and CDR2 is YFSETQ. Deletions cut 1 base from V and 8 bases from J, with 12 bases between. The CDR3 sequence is CASSLQGMGGYTF. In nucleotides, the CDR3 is TGCGCCAGCAGCTTGCAGGGTATGGGAGGCTACACCTTC.

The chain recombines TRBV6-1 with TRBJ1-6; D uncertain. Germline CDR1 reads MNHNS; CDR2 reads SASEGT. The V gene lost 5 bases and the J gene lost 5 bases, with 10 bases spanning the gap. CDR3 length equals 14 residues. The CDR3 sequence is CASSQRPDNSPLHF. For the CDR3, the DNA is TGTGCCAGCAGTCAGCGGCCCGATAATTCACCCCTCCACTTT.

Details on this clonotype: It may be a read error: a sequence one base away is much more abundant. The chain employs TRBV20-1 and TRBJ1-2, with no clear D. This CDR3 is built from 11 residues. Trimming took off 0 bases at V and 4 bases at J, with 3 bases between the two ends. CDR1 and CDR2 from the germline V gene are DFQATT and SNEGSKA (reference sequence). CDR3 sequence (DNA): TGCAGTGCTAGAGAGCTCTATGGCTACACCTTC. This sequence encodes CSARELYGYTF.

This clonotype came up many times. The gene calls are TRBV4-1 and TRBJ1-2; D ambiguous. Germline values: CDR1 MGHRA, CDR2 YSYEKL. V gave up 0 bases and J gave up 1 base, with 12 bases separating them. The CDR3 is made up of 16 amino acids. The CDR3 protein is CASSQDRAGLNYGYTF. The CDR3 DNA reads TGCGCCAGCAGCCAAGATCGGGCAGGCCTTAACTATGGCTACACCTTC.

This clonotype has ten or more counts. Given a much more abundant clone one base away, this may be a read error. DNA for the CDR3: TGCGCCAGCGGCCAGGGGACTCAAGATCAGCCCCAGCATTTT. Its translation: CASGQGTQDQPQHF. This chain links TRBV5-1 with TRBJ1-5, with D perhaps TRBD1 (6 bases). CDR1 is SGHRS, CDR2 YFSETQ, per germline. Trimming took 7 bases from V and 5 from J, leaving 16 bases between them. This CDR3 is built from 14 residues.

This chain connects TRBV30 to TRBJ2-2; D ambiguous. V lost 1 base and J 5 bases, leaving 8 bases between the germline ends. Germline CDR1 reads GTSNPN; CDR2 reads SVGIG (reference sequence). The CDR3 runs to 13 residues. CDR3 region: CAWSGWDTGELFF. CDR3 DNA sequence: TGTGCCTGGAGTGGTTGGGATACCGGGGAGCTGTTTTTT.

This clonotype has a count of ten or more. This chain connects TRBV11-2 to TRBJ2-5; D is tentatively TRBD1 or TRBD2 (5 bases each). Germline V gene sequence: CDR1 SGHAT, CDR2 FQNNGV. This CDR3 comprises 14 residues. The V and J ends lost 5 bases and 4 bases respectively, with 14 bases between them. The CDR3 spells CASSNEGQGETQYF. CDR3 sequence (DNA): TGTGCCAGCAGCAATGAGGGGCAGGGAGAGACCCAGTACTTC.

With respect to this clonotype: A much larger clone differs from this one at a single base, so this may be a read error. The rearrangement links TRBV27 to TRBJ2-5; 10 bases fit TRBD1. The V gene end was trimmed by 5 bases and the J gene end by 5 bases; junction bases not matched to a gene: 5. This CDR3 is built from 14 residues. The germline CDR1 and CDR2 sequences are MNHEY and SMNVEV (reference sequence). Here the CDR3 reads CASSPQDRGETQYF. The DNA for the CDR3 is TGTGCCAGCAGTCCACAGGACAGGGGGGAGACCCAGTACTTC.

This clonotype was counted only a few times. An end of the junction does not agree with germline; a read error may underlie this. DNA of the CDR3: TGCAGTGCTAGCTCCGGGACTAGCGGACAAGAGACCCAGCACTTC. Amino acids: CSASSGTSGQETQHF. This chain connects TRBV20-1 to TRBJ2-5; TRBD2 matches 11 bases. The CDR3 is made up of 15 amino acids. Looked up from germline, CDR1 is DFQATT and CDR2 is SNEGSKA (reference sequence).

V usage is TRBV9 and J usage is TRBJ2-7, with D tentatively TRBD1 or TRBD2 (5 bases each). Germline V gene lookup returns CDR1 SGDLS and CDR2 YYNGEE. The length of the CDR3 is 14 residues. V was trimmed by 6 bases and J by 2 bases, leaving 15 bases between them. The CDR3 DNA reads TGTGCCAGCATCCATGAGGGGCTTACCTACGAGCAGTACTTC. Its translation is CASIHEGLTYEQYF.

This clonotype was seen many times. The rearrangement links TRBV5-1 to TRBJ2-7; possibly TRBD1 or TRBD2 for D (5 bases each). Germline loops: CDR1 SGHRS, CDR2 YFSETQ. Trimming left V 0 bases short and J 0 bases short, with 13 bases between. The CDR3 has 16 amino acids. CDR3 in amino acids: CASSLAGTASSYEQYF. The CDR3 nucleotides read TGCGCCAGCAGCTTGGCCGGGACCGCAAGCTCCTACGAGCAGTACTTC.

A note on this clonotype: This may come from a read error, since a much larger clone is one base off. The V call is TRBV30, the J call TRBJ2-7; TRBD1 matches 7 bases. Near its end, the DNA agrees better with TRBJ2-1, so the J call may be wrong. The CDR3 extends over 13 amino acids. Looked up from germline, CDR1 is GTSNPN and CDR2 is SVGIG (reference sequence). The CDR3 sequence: CAGTQGGGYEQFF. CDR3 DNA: TGTGCCGGGACCCAAGGGGGCGGATACGAGCAGTTCTTC.

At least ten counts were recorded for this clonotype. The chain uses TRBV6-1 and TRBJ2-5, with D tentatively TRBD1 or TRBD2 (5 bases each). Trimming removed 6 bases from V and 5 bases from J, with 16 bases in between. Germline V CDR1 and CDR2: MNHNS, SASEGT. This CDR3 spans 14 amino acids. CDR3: CASREDAGRETQYF. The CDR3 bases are TGTGCCAGCAGGGAGGATGCAGGGCGGGAGACCCAGTACTTC.